This record looks at one T cell receptor beta chain sequence and its context. This sample stems from a study of blood T cells in healthy people across ages. A sample-barcoded 5' primer and a J-beta primer mix were used in a second PCR of roughly 6 to 11 cycles. TCRdb itself ran the 5' RACE reads through MiXCR, one entry per CDR3 protein. The sample lists under 1,100,000 distinct CDR3 sequences, almost 25% occurring once. The V and J ends lost 7 bases and 5 bases respectively, with 11 bases between them. There are 12 residues in the CDR3. This sample was also put to use in a study of T cells of mothers and their children. This second report adds: cDNA was made from all extracted RNA, around 1.5 ug per 15 ul. Random nucleotides (2-4) and sample barcodes were added by the M1S primer used in the second PCR. Sequencing returned over 8 million TCR beta CDR3 reads per mother and about 3 million per child.

The sample consisted of blood. V usage is TRBV12-3 or TRBV12-4 and J usage is TRBJ1-2; D is possibly TRBD1 (5 bases). This receptor was identified in a girl aged 2 to 10 in good health. CDR3 protein: CASTQEGYGYTF. The CDR3 DNA reads as TGTGCCAGCACCCAGGAGGGGTATGGCTACACCTTC.